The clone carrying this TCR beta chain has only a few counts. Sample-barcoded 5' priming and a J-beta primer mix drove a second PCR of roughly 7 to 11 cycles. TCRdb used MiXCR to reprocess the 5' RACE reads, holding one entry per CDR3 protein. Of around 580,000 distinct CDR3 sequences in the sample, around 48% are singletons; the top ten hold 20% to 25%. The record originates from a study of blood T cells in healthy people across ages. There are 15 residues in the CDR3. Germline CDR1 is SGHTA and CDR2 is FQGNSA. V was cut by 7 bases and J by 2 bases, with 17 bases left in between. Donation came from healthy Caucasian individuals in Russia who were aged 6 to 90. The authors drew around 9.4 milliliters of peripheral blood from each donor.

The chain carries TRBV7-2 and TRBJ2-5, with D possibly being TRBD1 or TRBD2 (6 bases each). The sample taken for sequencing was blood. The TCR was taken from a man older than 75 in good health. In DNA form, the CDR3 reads TGTGCCAGCAATAGGGGGGCCGGTAGACAAGAGACCCAGTACTTC. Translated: CASNRGAGRQETQYF.